These T cell receptor beta chains were read from a single sample in a study of blood T cells in healthy people across ages. One entry per CDR3 protein, called by TCRdb with MiXCR from the 5' RACE reads. The table shows about 800,000 distinct CDR3 sequences, with over 45% occurring only once. Sequenced material: blood. All receptors derive from a man in his thirties or forties in good health. Each CDR3 is given with its conserved first and last residue. A D gene is named only where the DNA matches it firmly. Clone size is shown for a subset of rows, as once, few, many or a class of expanded clone.

v_call	clone_size	d_call	cdr3_length	j_call	cdr3_nt	cdr3_aa
TRBV5-1	few	NA	19	TRBJ2-1	TGCGCCAGCAGCTCCCCTACCGGTAGGGGGAGAGGATCCTACAATGAGCAGTTCTTC	CASSSPTGRGRGSYNEQFF
TRBV27	NA	TRBD1	15	TRBJ1-1	TGTGCCAGCAGTAGGGGACAGGGGGCATACACTGAAGCTTTCTTT	CASSRGQGAYTEAFF
TRBV15	NA	TRBD1	16	TRBJ2-1	TGTGCCACCAGCAGCGACGAGGGGGCAGGAGGCGGTGAGCAGTTCTTC	CATSSDEGAGGGEQFF
TRBV20-1	NA	TRBD2	14	TRBJ2-3	TGCAGTGCCAGGCGGGGCGGGAGGGGAGATACGCAGTATTTT	CSARRGGRGDTQYF
TRBV20-1	NA	NA	12	TRBJ1-2	TGCAGTGCTACAGGGGATGGCTATGGCTACACCTTC	CSATGDGYGYTF
TRBV5-6	many	TRBD2	23	TRBJ2-3	TGTGCCAGCAGCCCATTTCTAGCGGGGTGGCCGGGCACGATCCCCCCCTCTACAGATACGCAGTATTTT	CASSPFLAGWPGTIPPSTDTQYF
TRBV28	few	NA	14	TRBJ2-1	TGTGCCAGCGTTAGAGGGGGTTCCTACAATGAGCAGTTCTTC	CASVRGGSYNEQFF
TRBV7-9	few	NA	14	TRBJ2-5	TGTGCCAGCAGCCTAATCGGGTCTCAAGAGACCCAGTACTTC	CASSLIGSQETQYF
TRBV20-1	NA	NA	13	TRBJ2-5	TGCAGTGCAACCCTACGGGGGTGGGAGACCCAGTACTTC	CSATLRGWETQYF
TRBV7-9	NA	NA	15	TRBJ2-7	TGTGCCAGCACACACACGGGGGCTTCCCCCCACGAGCAGTACTTC	CASTHTGASPHEQYF
TRBV6-2/TRBV6-3	NA	TRBD2	13	TRBJ2-7	TGTGCCAGCACCGATCGACTAGCGGGCGAGCAGTACTTC	CASTDRLAGEQYF
TRBV20-1	NA	NA	16	TRBJ2-3	TGCAGTGCTAGCATCTACAGGGTATCCCGGGGGGATACGCAGTATTTT	CSASIYRVSRGDTQYF
TRBV20-1	NA	NA	12	TRBJ2-5	TGCAGTGCTAGATCCGAAGGAGAGACCCGGTACTTC	CSARSEGETRYF
TRBV29-1	NA	TRBD2	17	TRBJ2-1	TGCAGCGTTGAGGGGGTCACTAGCGGGAGGCGGAGGGATGAGCAGTTCTTC	CSVEGVTSGRRRDEQFF
TRBV29-1	NA	NA	12	TRBJ2-7	TGCGGCGCAACCGGGACTTCTTACGAGCAGTACTTC	CGATGTSYEQYF
TRBV6-2/TRBV6-3	few	TRBD1	15	TRBJ2-3	TGTGCCAGCAGCCTCAACAGGGGGCTATCAGATACGCAGTATTTT	CASSLNRGLSDTQYF
TRBV13	NA	TRBD1	13	TRBJ2-5	TGTGCCAGCAGCCCCATCATGGACAGGGGGCAGTACTTC	CASSPIMDRGQYF
TRBV5-1	NA	NA	15	TRBJ2-1	TGCGCCAGCAGCTTGCAGCAGAGCTCCTACAATGAGCAGTTCTTC	CASSLQQSSYNEQFF
TRBV7-2	NA	NA	15	TRBJ2-5	TGTGCCAGCAGCTTACAGGGTTTTTGGGGAGAGACCCAGTACTTC	CASSLQGFWGETQYF
TRBV5-6	NA	NA	14	TRBJ2-7	TGTGCCAGCAGCAGTCAGTTCTCTCCCTACGAGCAGTACTTC	CASSSQFSPYEQYF
TRBV28	NA	NA	13	TRBJ1-1	TGTGCCAGCAGCTCCGTACCACGCACTGAAGCTTTCTTT	CASSSVPRTEAFF
TRBV9	few	TRBD2	18	TRBJ2-1	TGTGCCAGCAGCGTAGGCCTAGCGGGGGGGCCCGGCGACAATGAGCAGTTCTTC	CASSVGLAGGPGDNEQFF
TRBV9	once	NA	14	TRBJ2-7	TGTGCCAGCAGCGTAGGGTGGGACTCCTACGAGCAGTACTTC	CASSVGWDSYEQYF
TRBV20-1	NA	NA	12	TRBJ2-5	TGCAGTGCTAGTTGGTACCAAGAGACCCAGTACTTC	CSASWYQETQYF
TRBV12-3/TRBV12-4	NA	TRBD2	18	TRBJ2-1	TGTGCCAGCAGCCCGCCTGGGGGAGGACTAGTACCCTACAATGAGCAGTTCTTC	CASSPPGGGLVPYNEQFF
TRBV15	NA	NA	13	TRBJ2-4	TGTGCCACCAGCAGGGGAGAGGCAGGGTTGCGGTACTTC	CATSRGEAGLRYF
TRBV20-1	few	NA	14	TRBJ2-1	TGCAGTGCTCAAGGGGGACTTCCCTACAATGAGCAGTTCTTC	CSAQGGLPYNEQFF
TRBV15	NA	NA	14	TRBJ2-5	TGTGCCACCGCGGCTAGAGGGCCCCAAGAGACCCAGTACTTC	CATAARGPQETQYF
TRBV7-2	few	NA	14	TRBJ2-7	TGTGCCAGCAGCTCGGGACTGCCCTCCTACGAGCAGTACTTC	CASSSGLPSYEQYF
TRBV29-1	few	TRBD1	15	TRBJ2-1	TGCAGCGCCAGACTTTCCAGGACAGGGTACAATGAGCAGTTCTTC	CSARLSRTGYNEQFF
TRBV12-3/TRBV12-4	NA	TRBD1	14	TRBJ2-2	TGTGCCGTTACCGGGACAGAAAACACCGGGGAGCTGTTTTTT	CAVTGTENTGELFF
TRBV6-6	NA	TRBD2	17	TRBJ2-3	TGTGCCAGCAGTTACTCGAAGGCTAGCGGGAGCACAGATACGCAGTATTTT	CASSYSKASGSTDTQYF
TRBV7-2	NA	NA	12	TRBJ1-6	TGTGCCAGCAGCTTAGGAGCGTCACCCCTCAACTTT	CASSLGASPLNF
TRBV29-1	NA	NA	12	TRBJ2-6	TGCAGCGCTCATGAGGGGGCCAACGTCCTGACTTTC	CSAHEGANVLTF
TRBV20-1	NA	NA	13	TRBJ2-1	TGCAGTGCTAGCCACGGGCTATCAAATGAGCAGTTCTTC	CSASHGLSNEQFF
TRBV12-3/TRBV12-4	NA	TRBD1	14	TRBJ1-6	TGTGCCAGCAGTTCGGGACAGGTTCATTCACCCCTCCACTTT	CASSSGQVHSPLHF
TRBV20-1	NA	NA	10	TRBJ2-1	TGCAGTGCCCTGAATTATGAGCAGTTCTTC	CSALNYEQFF
TRBV5-6	NA	NA	16	TRBJ2-3	TGTGCCAGCAGCTTTATGACGGCCCATATCACAGATACGCAGTATTTT	CASSFMTAHITDTQYF
TRBV2	NA	NA	17	TRBJ2-3	TGTGCCAGCAGCGGGCGGTACAGGGCCTCTGGAACAGATACGCAGTATTTT	CASSGRYRASGTDTQYF
TRBV27	NA	TRBD2	17	TRBJ2-1	TGTGCCAGCAGTTTATTCCTCCCAGCAGCCGGGGGGGATGAGCAGTTCTTC	CASSLFLPAAGGDEQFF